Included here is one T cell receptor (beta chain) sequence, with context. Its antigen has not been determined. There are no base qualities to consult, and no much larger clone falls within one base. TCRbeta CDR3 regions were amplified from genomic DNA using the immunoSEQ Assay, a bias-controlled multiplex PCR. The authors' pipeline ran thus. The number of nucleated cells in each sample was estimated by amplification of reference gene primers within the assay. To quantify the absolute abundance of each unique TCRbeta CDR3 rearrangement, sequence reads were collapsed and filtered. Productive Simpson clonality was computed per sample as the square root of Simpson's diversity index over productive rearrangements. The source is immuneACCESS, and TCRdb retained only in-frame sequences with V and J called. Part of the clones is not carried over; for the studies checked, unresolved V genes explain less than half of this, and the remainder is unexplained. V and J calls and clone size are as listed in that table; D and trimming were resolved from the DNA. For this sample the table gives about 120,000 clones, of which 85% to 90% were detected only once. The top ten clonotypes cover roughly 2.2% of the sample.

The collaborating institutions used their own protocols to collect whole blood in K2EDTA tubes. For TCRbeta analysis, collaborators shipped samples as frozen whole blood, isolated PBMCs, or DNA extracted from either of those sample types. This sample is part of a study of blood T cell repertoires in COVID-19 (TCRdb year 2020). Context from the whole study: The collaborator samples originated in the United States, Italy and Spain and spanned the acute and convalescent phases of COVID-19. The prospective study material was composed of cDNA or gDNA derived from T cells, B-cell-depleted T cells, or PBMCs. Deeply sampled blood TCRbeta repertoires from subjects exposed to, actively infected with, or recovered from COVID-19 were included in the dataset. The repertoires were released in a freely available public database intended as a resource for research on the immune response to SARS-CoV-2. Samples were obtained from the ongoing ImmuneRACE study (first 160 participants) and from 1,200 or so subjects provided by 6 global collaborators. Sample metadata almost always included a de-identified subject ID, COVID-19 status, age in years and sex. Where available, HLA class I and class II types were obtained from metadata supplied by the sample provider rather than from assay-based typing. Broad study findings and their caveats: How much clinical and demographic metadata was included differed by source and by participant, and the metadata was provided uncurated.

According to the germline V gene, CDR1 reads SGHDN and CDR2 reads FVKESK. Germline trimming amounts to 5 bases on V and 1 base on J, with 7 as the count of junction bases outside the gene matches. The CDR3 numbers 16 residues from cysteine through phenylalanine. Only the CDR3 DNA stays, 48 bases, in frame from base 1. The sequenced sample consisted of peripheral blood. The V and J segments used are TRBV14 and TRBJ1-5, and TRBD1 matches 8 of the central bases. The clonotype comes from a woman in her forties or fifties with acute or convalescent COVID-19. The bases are TGTGCCAGCAGCTCCCCGGACAGGGAGAGCAATCAGCCCCAGCATTTT. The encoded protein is CASSSPDRESNQPQHF. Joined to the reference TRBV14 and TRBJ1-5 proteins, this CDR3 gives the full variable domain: EAGVTQFPSHSVIEKGQTVTLRCDPISGHDNLYWYRRVMGKEIKFLLHFVKESKQDESGMPNNRFLAERTGGTYSTLKVQPAELEDSGVYFCASSSPDRESNQPQHFGDGTRLSIL.